These 23 T cell receptor beta chains came from one sample sequenced in a study of shared clonotypes between healthy human individuals. Sequenced by immunoSEQ multiplex PCR; TCRdb stores in-frame clones only, minus some. The sample lists 2,500,000 or so clones, roughly 93% occurring once. Sequencing used naive CD4+ T cells from PBMCs. The subset was: CD45RA+ positively selected. These receptors originate from a young man in good health. Some clones in this sample may be carry-over from other donors' samples.

This chain connects TRBV5-1 to TRBJ1-1; D is possibly TRBD1 (6 bases). This CDR3 comprises 15 residues. CDR1 is SGHRS, CDR2 YFSETQ, per germline. Trimming cost V 5 bases and J 6 bases, with 20 bases left between them. In nucleotides, the CDR3 is TGCGCCAGCAGTCGGTGGTGGGGGCGCGGGTCTGAAGCTTTCTTT. It translates to CASSRWWGRGSEAFF.

The V gene is TRBV7-8, the J gene TRBJ2-3, with a possible D match to TRBD2 (5 bases). With 5 bases removed from V and 2 bases from J, the gap between germline ends came to 11 bases. The CDR3 loop spans 14 amino acids. CDR1 is SGHVS and CDR2 is FQNEAQ in the germline V gene. The CDR3: CASSPKAVTDTQYF. The CDR3 DNA reads TGTGCCAGCAGCCCTAAAGCGGTCACAGATACGCAGTATTTT.

The V and J genes are TRBV9 and TRBJ2-2; possibly TRBD1 or TRBD2 for D (5 bases each). The CDR3 contains 15 residues. From germline, CDR1 is SGDLS and CDR2 YYNGEE. V was shortened by 4 bases and J by 8 bases, with 18 bases between the two germline ends. The CDR3 nucleotides are TGTGCCAGCAGCCCCGGGACCCCTTGGGGGGGGGAGCTGTTTTTT. Translation: CASSPGTPWGGELFF. The complete variable domain, with remaining parts taken from reference TRBV9 and TRBJ2-2, reads DSGVTQTPKHLITATGQRVTLRCSPRSGDLSVYWYQQSLDQGLQFLIQYYNGEERAKGNILERFSAQQFPDLHSELNLSSLELGDSALYFCASSPGTPWGGELFFGEGSRLTVL.

V gene TRBV5-1 combines with J gene TRBJ2-1, with D maybe TRBD1 (5 bases). Germline V gives CDR1 SGHRS, CDR2 YFSETQ. This CDR3 region has 13 residues. The germline V and J ends were trimmed by 2 bases and 6 bases, with 9 bases remaining between them. CDR3 nucleotide sequence: TGCGCCAGCAGCTTCCAGGGTCGCAATGAGCAGTTCTTC. This gives the protein CASSFQGRNEQFF.

As concerns this clone: The same CDR3 can be traced to other DNA sequences in this sample. The chain couples TRBV27 to TRBJ2-7, with 7 positions matching TRBD1. J was trimmed by 6 bases and V by 2 bases; bases with no gene match: 4. The CDR3 runs 13 residues. CDR1 MNHEY and CDR2 SMNVEV come from the germline V gene (reference sequence). As DNA, the CDR3 is TGTGCCAGCAGTTTAGAGAGGGGGCGCGAGCAGTACTTC. Its protein product is CASSLERGREQYF.

The chain joins TRBV9 to TRBJ2-3; D might be TRBD1 or TRBD2, each matching 5 bases. The length of the CDR3 is 13 residues. Looked up from germline, CDR1 is SGDLS and CDR2 is YYNGEE. Trimming removed 3 bases from V and 5 bases from J, with 10 bases in between. The CDR3 DNA sequence: TGTGCCAGCAGCGGGGACCTGGGAGATACGCAGTATTTT. Protein product: CASSGDLGDTQYF.

The V gene is TRBV15, the J gene TRBJ2-7; TRBD1 agrees at 9 bases. J was trimmed by 3 bases and V by 3 bases; bases with no gene match: 3. Germline-derived CDR1 and CDR2 are LNHNV and YYDKDF (reference sequence). The CDR3 is 14 residues long. CDR3 sequence (DNA): TGTGCCACCAGCAGGGGGACAGGGAACTACGAGCAGTACTTC. This encodes CATSRGTGNYEQYF.

The chain is built from TRBV30 and TRBJ1-6; TRBD1 is a possible D gene (5 bases). The germline V gene has CDR1 GTSNPN and CDR2 SVGIG (reference sequence). V was shortened by 3 bases and J by 7 bases, with 10 bases between the two germline ends. This CDR3 spans 13 amino acids. DNA for the CDR3: TGTGCCTGGAGGGCAGGGTTCAATTCACCCCTCCACTTT. This translates into CAWRAGFNSPLHF.

The chain combines TRBV7-9 with TRBJ1-3; no definite D call. Between the trimmed V and J ends, which lost 3 bases and 4 bases, there was a span of 13 bases. Germline lookup yields CDR1 SEHNR and CDR2 FQNEAQ (reference sequence). The length of the CDR3 is 15 residues. Written as DNA, the CDR3 is TGTGCCAGCAGCTTGGGCCAGATAGTCGGAAACACCATATATTTT. Translation gives CASSLGQIVGNTIYF.

The V call is TRBV7-9, the J call TRBJ1-2; D might be TRBD1 (6 bases). Looked up from germline, CDR1 is SEHNR and CDR2 is FQNEAQ (reference sequence). V lost 5 bases and J 5 bases, leaving 15 bases between the germline ends. This CDR3 is built from 14 residues. In DNA, the CDR3 is TGTGCCAGCAGCCCCCCGGACAGCTTTTATGGCTACACCTTC. Its translation: CASSPPDSFYGYTF.

The V call is TRBV27, the J call TRBJ2-5, with D possibly called TRBD1 or TRBD2 (5 bases each). CDR1 is MNHEY and CDR2 is SMNVEV in the germline V gene (reference sequence). This CDR3 region has 14 residues. Trimming took 5 bases from V and 4 from J, leaving 14 bases between them. CDR3 loop: CASSTTGTPETQYF. CDR3 sequence (DNA): TGTGCCAGCAGTACGACCGGGACGCCAGAGACCCAGTACTTC.

This rearrangement joins TRBV9 to TRBJ2-2, with TRBD1 as a possible D gene (6 bases). Trimming shortened V by 7 bases and J by 2 bases, and 24 bases separated the two germline ends. This CDR3 region has 18 residues. Germline assignment: CDR1 SGDLS and CDR2 YYNGEE. CDR3 nucleotides: TGTGCCAGCGCGGCTGAGATCCCGTGGACAGATAACACCGGGGAGCTGTTTTTT. As protein: CASAAEIPWTDNTGELFF.

The chain carries TRBV7-2 and TRBJ2-5, with no clear D. The ends were cut back, 2 bases at V and 4 bases at J, with 8 bases in the middle. This CDR3 has 13 amino acids. The V gene's germline CDR1 is SGHTA and CDR2 FQGNSA. CDR3 in amino acids: CASSLMVAETQYF. Here the CDR3 DNA reads TGTGCCAGCAGCTTAATGGTTGCAGAGACCCAGTACTTC.

The chain recombines TRBV5-1 with TRBJ2-7, with D unresolved. This CDR3 has 14 residues. Germline CDR1 is SGHRS and CDR2 is YFSETQ. V dropped 0 bases and J dropped 3 bases, with 10 bases sitting between them. The DNA of the CDR3 is TGCGCCAGCAGCTTGGTGGGCGCAAACTACGAGCAGTACTTC. This codes for CASSLVGANYEQYF.

The chain has TRBV6-6 and TRBJ2-5, with D perhaps TRBD2 (5 bases). This CDR3 region has 15 residues. Between the trimmed V and J ends, which lost 0 bases and 4 bases, there was a span of 12 bases. In germline, CDR1 is MNHNY, CDR2 SVGAGI (reference sequence). In DNA form, the CDR3 reads TGTGCCAGCAGTTACTCGACTATCTCGGGAGAGACCCAGTACTTC. The encoded protein is CASSYSTISGETQYF.

This clone was seen only once. The V call is TRBV28, the J call TRBJ1-2; D gene uncertain. The CDR3 length is 14 residues. CDR1 is MDHEN and CDR2 is SYDVKM in the germline V gene. Deletions cut 3 bases from V and 8 bases from J, with 16 bases between. The CDR3 loop is CASSLIDRVKGYTF. The DNA of the CDR3 is TGTGCCAGCAGTTTGATCGACCGGGTAAAGGGCTACACCTTC.

In this sample, this clone turned up once. The V and J genes are TRBV7-2 and TRBJ2-5; 11 bases are shared with TRBD1. Germline CDR1 SGHTA, CDR2 FQGNSA. The CDR3 is 16 residues long. Trimming removed 5 bases from V and 2 bases from J; junction bases left unmatched: 7. The CDR3 coding sequence is TGTGCCAGCAGCCCGGTTGGGACAGGGGGGCAAGAGACCCAGTACTTC. It codes for CASSPVGTGGQETQYF.

The chain combines TRBV15 with TRBJ1-2; possibly TRBD1 for D (6 bases). The CDR3 covers 13 residues. V was pared by 1 base and J by 6 bases, with 9 bases between. The germline gives CDR1 LNHNV, CDR2 YYDKDF (reference sequence). The DNA for the CDR3 is TGTGCCACCAGCAGAGGGGGGGCTGATGGCTACACCTTC. It encodes CATSRGGADGYTF.

A note on this clone: Other DNA sequences of this sample code for an identical CDR3. The J gene is TRBJ2-3, the V gene TRBV7-2; D is unclear. The CDR3 spans 14 residues. The V end was cut by 5 bases, the J end by 2 bases, with 11 bases between. Germline CDR1 SGHTA, CDR2 FQGNSA. DNA of the CDR3: TGTGCCAGCAGCCTGGGCCGGGCCACAGATACGCAGTATTTT. It specifies CASSLGRATDTQYF.

V usage is TRBV5-1 and J usage is TRBJ1-2; D perhaps matches TRBD1 (6 bases). CDR3 length equals 13 residues. Trimming pared 2 bases from V and 8 bases from J, leaving 13 bases between. The germline CDR1 and CDR2 sequences are SGHRS and YFSETQ. The CDR3 region has the DNA TGCGCCAGCAGCTTTATCGGACAGACCGGCTACACCTTC. This sequence encodes CASSFIGQTGYTF.

The chain couples TRBV6-6 to TRBJ2-2; D remains ambiguous. The CDR3 length is 14 residues. Per germline, CDR1 MNHNY and CDR2 SVGAGI (reference sequence). Trimming left V 7 bases short and J 1 base short, with 10 bases between. CDR3 protein: CASTKGLNTGELFF. CDR3 in DNA: TGTGCCAGCACCAAGGGTCTGAACACCGGGGAGCTGTTTTTT.

The chain uses TRBV29-1 and TRBJ2-7; D perhaps matches TRBD2 (6 bases). With 5 bases removed from V and 4 bases from J, the gap between germline ends came to 6 bases. Germline values: CDR1 SQVTM, CDR2 ANQGSEA. The CDR3 totals 10 residues. The CDR3 reads CSVRGYEQYF. The CDR3 DNA sequence: TGCAGCGTTCGGGGGTACGAGCAGTACTTC.

This rearrangement joins TRBV19 to TRBJ2-3; TRBD2 aligns across 9 bases. After removal of 5 bases from V and 1 base from J, the junction contained 10 bases not matched to a gene. There are 17 residues in the CDR3. The germline V gene encodes CDR1 LNHDA and CDR2 SQIVND (reference sequence). DNA for the CDR3: TGTGCCAGTAGTGCGGCGGGAGGGCCCCGAGGCACAGATACGCAGTATTTT. Protein product: CASSAAGGPRGTDTQYF. Full variable domain (rest looked up from reference TRBV19 and TRBJ2-3): DGGITQSPKYLFRKEGQNVTLSCEQNLNHDAMYWYRQDPGQGLRLIYYSQIVNDFQKGDIAEGYSVSREKKESFPLTVTSAQKNPTAFYLCASSAAGGPRGTDTQYFGPGTRLTVL.